A selection of T cell receptor beta chains follows, all from one sample in a study of blood T cell repertoires in COVID-19. Method: immunoSEQ multiplex PCR; TCRdb's copy keeps in-frame clones and lacks some. In the table there are 200,000 to 300,000 clones, around 80% of which are singletons. The sample taken for sequencing was peripheral blood. The receptors originated from a human donor in a cohort sampled during active COVID-19. Both conserved end residues are trimmed from each CDR3. A D gene is named only where the DNA matches it firmly. Size is omitted from some rows. Given values are once, few, many or a class for expanded clones.

d_gene,v_gene,j_gene,abundance,CDR3aa
-,TRBV5-1,TRBJ1-2,-,ASSLAQGGYGYT
-,TRBV12-3/TRBV12-4,TRBJ1-3,-,ASSFRAGNTIY
TRBD1,TRBV28,TRBJ1-5,once,ASSYPGQGAWNQPQH
-,TRBV12-5,TRBJ2-7,-,ASGRGTGSLSEQY
-,TRBV9,TRBJ2-1,-,ASSVEEHSGEF
TRBD1,TRBV25-1,TRBJ1-2,-,ASIPSKGALLGYT
-,TRBV11-2,TRBJ1-3,-,ASSQGQSSGNTIY
-,TRBV6-4,TRBJ1-2,-,ASSINKNYGYT
-,TRBV7-9,TRBJ2-7,-,ASSLDPAVASYEQY
TRBD1,TRBV10-3,TRBJ2-1,-,AISVTGTEPNNEQF
TRBD1,TRBV6-5,TRBJ1-3,few,ASSRLTGGGNTIY
-,TRBV7-2,TRBJ1-5,-,ASSLDSGGDQPQH
-,TRBV10-2,TRBJ1-1,-,ASSESVGHTEAF
TRBD1,TRBV7-7,TRBJ2-2,-,ASSFETGWTNTGELF
TRBD2,TRBV19,TRBJ2-3,-,ASSWGGTSGLDTQY
-,TRBV2,TRBJ1-2,-,ASSYTGDRDYGYT
-,TRBV5-1,TRBJ1-1,-,ASSPGGNLNTEAF
TRBD2,TRBV28,TRBJ2-1,-,ASSSLAGGYNEQF
TRBD1,TRBV5-1,TRBJ2-1,-,ASSFPTGQRDNEQF
TRBD1,TRBV6-5,TRBJ1-1,-,ASPDRAEAF
TRBD1,TRBV5-5,TRBJ2-3,once,ASSRTGGKLIPTDTQY
TRBD1,TRBV14,TRBJ2-5,-,ASSQDWTGRETQY
-,TRBV29-1,TRBJ2-1,-,SVGSRLGDEQF
TRBD2,TRBV28,TRBJ2-1,-,ASSFGLADKNEQF
TRBD2,TRBV5-4,TRBJ2-1,-,ASSFLGLAVTEQF
-,TRBV12-3/TRBV12-4,TRBJ2-7,once,ASRTTDGKEQY
-,TRBV12-3/TRBV12-4,TRBJ2-5,-,ASRDSSQETQY
TRBD1,TRBV11-2,TRBJ1-1,-,ASRFTGALGTEAF
-,TRBV2,TRBJ1-5,-,ASSVGLGQPQH
-,TRBV4-2,TRBJ2-1,-,ASSQRQDTYNEQF
-,TRBV7-2,TRBJ1-1,-,ASRAFARGRRAF
-,TRBV2,TRBJ1-6,-,ASSPTVYNSPLH
-,TRBV5-1,TRBJ1-6,-,ASSGGTVNSPLH
-,TRBV19,TRBJ2-7,-,ASSMEGKQY
TRBD1,TRBV30,TRBJ1-2,few,AWSSPGTGPANYGYT
-,TRBV19,TRBJ2-2,-,ASSDRPGTGELF
TRBD1,TRBV28,TRBJ1-5,-,ASSLYSQTGGQPQH
-,TRBV5-6,TRBJ1-6,-,ASSLGWETVGNSPLH
TRBD1,TRBV7-9,TRBJ2-1,-,ASSLLGQIDEQF
-,TRBV7-6,TRBJ2-7,-,ASSLRPGVRDLSYEQY
TRBD1,TRBV2,TRBJ2-7,-,ASSYGTAASGAYEQY
TRBD1,TRBV2,TRBJ2-1,-,ASSEQTGDQHNEQF
-,TRBV18,TRBJ2-7,-,ASSPPPLTDKYEQY
TRBD2,TRBV5-1,TRBJ2-5,-,ASSLGGGAEETQY
TRBD1,TRBV5-5,TRBJ2-7,-,ASSLPFTGGNEQY
TRBD1,TRBV5-1,TRBJ2-5,-,ASSLAGQDVQTQY
TRBD1,TRBV7-9,TRBJ1-5,-,ASSRTGDRAQPQH